This TCR beta chain emerged from a study of blood T cell repertoires in COVID-19. Study information: Some COVID-19 samples were acute and others convalescent; all came from the United States, Italy and Spain.

Produced via immunoSEQ multiplex PCR; TCRdb's table is partial and in-frame only. The sample contains about 340,000 clones, about 89% of which appear only once. This CDR3 spans 15 amino acids. V was clipped by 9 bases and J by 5 bases; unmatched bases: 12. Per the germline V gene, CDR1 is MNHNY and CDR2 is SVGAGI (reference sequence). This chain connects TRBV6-6 to TRBJ1-5; 8 bases are shared with TRBD1. The sequence came from a woman aged 45-65 years with COVID-19, enrolled during active disease. What was sequenced was peripheral blood. The CDR3 region has the DNA TGTGCCAGTAAGACAGGGGTTACAGCGCATCAGCCCCAGCATTTT. This gives the protein CASKTGVTAHQPQHF.